This T cell receptor (beta chain) was captured in a study of T-cell memory formation after mild COVID-19. Study results and limitations: From day 15 to 85, contracting clones were balanced between CD4 and CD8, whereas later expanders leaned toward CD4+. The study found contracting CD4+ clones mainly in CM and EM and contracting CD8+ clones in EMRA. Some clones that responded turned up in pre-infection memory, which suggests that cross-reactive memory joined in.

Details on this clonotype: Its cognate antigen is unknown. At one boundary the junction diverges from the germline segment, which might be a read error.

CDR1 is SGHVS, CDR2 FQNEAQ, per germline. The CDR3 totals 15 residues. TCRdb reprocessed the 5' RACE reads with MiXCR, giving one entry per CDR3 protein. Here the sample spans about 240,000 distinct CDR3 sequences, 9.4% being singletons. This chain joins TRBV7-8 and TRBJ1-5, with D possibly matching TRBD1 (6 bases). The sample was PBMCs or a T cell subset sorted from them (not recorded which). This receptor was taken from a man aged 18 to 30 who had mild COVID-19 (a few samples of this study predate the infection). Cell type and time point are not known. The DNA for the CDR3 is TGTGCCAGCAGCGATACAGGGAGGGCGGCTCAGCCCCAGCGTTTT. Translated: CASSDTGRAAQPQRF.